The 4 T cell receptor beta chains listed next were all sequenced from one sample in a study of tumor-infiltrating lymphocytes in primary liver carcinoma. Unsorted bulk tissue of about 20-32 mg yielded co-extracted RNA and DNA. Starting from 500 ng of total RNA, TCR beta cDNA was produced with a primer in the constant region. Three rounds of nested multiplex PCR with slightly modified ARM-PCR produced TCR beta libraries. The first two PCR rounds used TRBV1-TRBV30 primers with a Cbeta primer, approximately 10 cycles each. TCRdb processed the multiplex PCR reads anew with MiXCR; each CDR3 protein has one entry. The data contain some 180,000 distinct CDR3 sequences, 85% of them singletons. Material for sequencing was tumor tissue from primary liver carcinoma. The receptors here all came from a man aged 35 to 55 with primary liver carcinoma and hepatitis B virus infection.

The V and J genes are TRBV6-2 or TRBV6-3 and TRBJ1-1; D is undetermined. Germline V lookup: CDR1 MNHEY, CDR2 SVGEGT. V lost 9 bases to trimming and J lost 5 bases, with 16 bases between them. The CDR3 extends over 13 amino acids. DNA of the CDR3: TGTGCCAGTAATTCCCCCCTTCATACTGAAGCTTTCTTT. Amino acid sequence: CASNSPLHTEAFF.

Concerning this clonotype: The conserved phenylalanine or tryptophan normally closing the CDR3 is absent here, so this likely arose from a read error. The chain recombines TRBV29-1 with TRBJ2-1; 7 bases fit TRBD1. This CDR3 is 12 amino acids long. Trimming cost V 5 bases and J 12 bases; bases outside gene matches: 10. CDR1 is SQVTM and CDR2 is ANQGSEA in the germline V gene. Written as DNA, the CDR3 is TGCAGCGTTAAACTCCCGGGACAGTTGCAGTTCTTA. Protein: CSVKLPGQLQFL.

The CDR3 spells CASSLGLAGDYGQYF. The CDR3 DNA sequence: TGTGCCAGCAGCTTGGGACTAGCGGGAGACTACGGACAATACTTC. The gene calls are TRBV5-6 and TRBJ2-7, with 12 bases aligning to TRBD2. Unmatched junction bases numbered 11, after V lost 0 bases and J lost 13 bases. CDR1 is SGHDT, CDR2 YYEEEE, per germline. The CDR3 spans 15 residues.

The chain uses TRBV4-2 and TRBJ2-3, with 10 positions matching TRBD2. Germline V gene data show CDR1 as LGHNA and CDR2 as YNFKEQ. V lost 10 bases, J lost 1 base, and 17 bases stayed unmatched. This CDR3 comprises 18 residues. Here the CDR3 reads CANIQAGSGGEGTDTQYF. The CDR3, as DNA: TGTGCCAACATCCAAGCAGGCAGCGGGGGGGAGGGCACAGATACGCAGTATTTT.